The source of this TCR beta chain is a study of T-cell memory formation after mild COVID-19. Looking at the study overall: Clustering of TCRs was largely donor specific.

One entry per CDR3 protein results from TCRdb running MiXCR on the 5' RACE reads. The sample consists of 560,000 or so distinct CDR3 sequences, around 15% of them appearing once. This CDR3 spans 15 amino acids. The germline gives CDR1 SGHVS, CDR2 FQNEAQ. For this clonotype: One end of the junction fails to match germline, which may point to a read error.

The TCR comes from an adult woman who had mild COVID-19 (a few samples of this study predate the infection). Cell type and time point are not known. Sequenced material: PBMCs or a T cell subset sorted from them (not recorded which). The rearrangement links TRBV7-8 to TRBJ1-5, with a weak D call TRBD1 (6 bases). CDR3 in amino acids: CANSSLSQGSWPQHF. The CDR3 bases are TGTGCCAACAGCTCTCTTAGCCAGGGGTCCTGGCCCCAGCATTTT.